The source of this T cell receptor (beta chain) is a study of memory CD4+ T cells and cytomegalovirus serostatus. Study results and caveats: CD4+ memory repertoires contained about two fifths of the 164 reported CMV TCRbeta sequences. The CMV-associated TCR signature appears largely within the CD4+ memory repertoire.

Comment on this clone: Its antigen is currently unknown.

V lost 5 bases, J lost 7 bases, and 7 bases stayed unmatched. CDR3 length: 15 residues. Germline CDR1 and CDR2: SNHLY and FYNNEI. In the original workflow: After removing out-of-frame reads, around 2 million distinct TCRbeta sequences remained. Repertoires were generated with immunoSEQ multiplex PCR, while TCRdb's copy carries only in-frame clones and drops some. Clone size and V and J calls were adopted from that table, with D and trimming inferred from the DNA. Of tens of thousands of clones detected, roughly four fifths appear once; the ten largest clones hold 1.6%. The sort gate was single viable CD3+CD4+CD8-CD45RO+ cells for memory CD4+ T cells.

This rearrangement joins TRBV2 to TRBJ1-6; 8 bases align to TRBD1. The source is an adult in good health and CMV-seronegative. The sequencing input was memory CD4+ T cells from blood. The CDR3 is CASSLDRGRNSPLHF. The CDR3, as DNA: TGTGCCAGCAGTTTAGACAGGGGTCGGAATTCACCCCTCCACTTT.